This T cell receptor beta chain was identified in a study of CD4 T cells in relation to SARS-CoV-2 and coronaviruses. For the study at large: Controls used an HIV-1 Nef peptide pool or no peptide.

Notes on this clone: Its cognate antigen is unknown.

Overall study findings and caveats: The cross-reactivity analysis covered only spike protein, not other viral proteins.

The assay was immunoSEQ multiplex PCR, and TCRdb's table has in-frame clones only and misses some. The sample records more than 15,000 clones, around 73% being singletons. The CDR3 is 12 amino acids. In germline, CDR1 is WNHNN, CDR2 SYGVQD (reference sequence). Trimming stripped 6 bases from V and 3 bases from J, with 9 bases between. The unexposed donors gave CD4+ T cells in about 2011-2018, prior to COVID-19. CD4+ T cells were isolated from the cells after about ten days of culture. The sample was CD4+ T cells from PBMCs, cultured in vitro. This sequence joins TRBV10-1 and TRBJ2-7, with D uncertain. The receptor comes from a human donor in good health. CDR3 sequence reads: CASSPSNYEQYF. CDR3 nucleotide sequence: TGCGCCAGCAGCCCTTCGAACTACGAGCAGTACTTC.